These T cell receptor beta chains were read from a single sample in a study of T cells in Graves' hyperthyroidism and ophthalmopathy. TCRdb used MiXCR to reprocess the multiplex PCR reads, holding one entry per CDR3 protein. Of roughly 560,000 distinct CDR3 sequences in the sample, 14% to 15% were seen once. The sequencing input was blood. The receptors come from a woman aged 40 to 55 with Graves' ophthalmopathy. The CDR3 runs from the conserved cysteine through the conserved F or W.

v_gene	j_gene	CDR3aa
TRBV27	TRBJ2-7	CASSLAAGDYEQYF
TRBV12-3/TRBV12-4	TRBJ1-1	CASRPTGGRANTEAFF
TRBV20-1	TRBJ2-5	CSAREASGTGETQYF
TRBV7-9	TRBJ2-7	CASSPFQYEQYF
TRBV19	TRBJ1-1	CASITRSNTEAFF
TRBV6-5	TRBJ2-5	CASSRQRVETQYF
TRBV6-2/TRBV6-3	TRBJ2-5	CASSYEYDSRETQYF
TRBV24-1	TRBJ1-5	CATSDRDRVQPQHF
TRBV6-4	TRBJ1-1	CASSAVGTNTEAFF
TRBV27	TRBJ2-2	CASSLIPGGQSTGELFF
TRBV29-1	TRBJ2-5	CSVTGQGAVGETQYF
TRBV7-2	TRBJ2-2	CASSLGRDTGELFF
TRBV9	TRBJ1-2	CASSVGGLGSYGYTF
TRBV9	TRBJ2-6	CASSSIFSGANVLTF
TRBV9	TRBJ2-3	CASSVEDTDTQYF
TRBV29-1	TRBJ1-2	CSVALPGFPGYTF